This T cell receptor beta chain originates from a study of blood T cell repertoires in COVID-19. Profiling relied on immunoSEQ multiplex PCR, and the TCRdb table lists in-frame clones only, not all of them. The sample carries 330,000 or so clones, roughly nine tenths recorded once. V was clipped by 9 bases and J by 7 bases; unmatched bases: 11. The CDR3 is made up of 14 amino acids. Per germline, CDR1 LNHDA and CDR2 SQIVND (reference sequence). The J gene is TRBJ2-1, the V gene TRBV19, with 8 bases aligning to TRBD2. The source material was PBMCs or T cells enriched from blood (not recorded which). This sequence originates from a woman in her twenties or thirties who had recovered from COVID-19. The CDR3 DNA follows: TGTGCCAGCAGCGGGACTAGTAAGGATAATGAGCAGTTCTTC. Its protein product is CASSGTSKDNEQFF.